Each of the 30 T cell receptor beta chains below was sequenced from the same sample in a study of blood T cell repertoires in COVID-19. The data were produced by immunoSEQ multiplex PCR, yet TCRdb's version contains in-frame clones alone and is incomplete. The sample records roughly 100,000 clones, roughly 84% being singletons. What was sequenced was peripheral blood. Receptors were obtained from a human donor in a cohort sampled during active COVID-19.

This chain joins TRBV29-1 and TRBJ2-5; 9 bases match TRBD2. In germline, CDR1 is SQVTM, CDR2 ANQGSEA. The J segment lost 2 bases and the V segment lost 6 bases, leaving 13 bases of the junction unmatched. This CDR3 region has 16 residues. CDR3 in amino acids: CSVSPAVSGRQETQYF. The CDR3 DNA reads TGCAGCGTCTCCCCGGCCGTCAGCGGGAGGCAAGAGACCCAGTACTTC.

This chain connects TRBV15 to TRBJ1-2; D may be TRBD1 (5 bases). CDR3 size: 15 residues. The V gene's germline CDR1 is LNHNV and CDR2 YYDKDF (reference sequence). The ends were cut back, 3 bases at V and 1 base at J, with 12 bases in the middle. CDR3 DNA: TGTGCCACCAGCAGGCCCCCAGGGCTTAACTATGGCTACACCTTC. Its translation: CATSRPPGLNYGYTF.

The rearrangement links TRBV5-1 to TRBJ2-3; maybe TRBD2 (5 bases). Germline loops: CDR1 SGHRS, CDR2 YFSETQ. The CDR3 has 15 amino acids. Trimming removed 0 bases at V and 3 bases at J, with 11 bases between. The CDR3 protein is CASSLDARATDTQYF. The CDR3 nucleotides read TGCGCCAGCAGCTTGGACGCGCGGGCGACAGATACGCAGTATTTT.

This chain connects TRBV6-5 to TRBJ2-7; 12 positions agree with TRBD1. The J segment lost 7 bases and the V segment lost 6 bases, leaving 10 bases of the junction unmatched. The CDR3 has 15 amino acids. Germline V gene sequence: CDR1 MNHEY, CDR2 SVGAGI. This CDR3 reads CASSSLGTGGGEQYF. DNA of the CDR3: TGTGCCAGCAGCAGCCTCGGGACAGGGGGCGGTGAGCAGTACTTC.

The chain couples TRBV2 to TRBJ2-5, with D hard to call. V dropped 4 bases and J dropped 2 bases, with 8 bases sitting between them. Germline values: CDR1 SNHLY, CDR2 FYNNEI. This CDR3 spans 13 amino acids. The CDR3 DNA sequence: TGTGCCAGCAGTGGGAGTGGGCAAGAGACCCAGTACTTC. As protein: CASSGSGQETQYF. The variable domain in full, with the rest retrieved from reference TRBV2 and TRBJ2-5, is EPEVTQTPSHQVTQMGQEVILRCVPISNHLYFYWYRQILGQKVEFLVSFYNNEISEKSEIFDDQFSVERPDGSNFTLKIRSTKLEDSAMYFCASSGSGQETQYFGPGTRLLVL.

V gene TRBV6-4 combines with J gene TRBJ1-2; the D is unclear. Germline V gene lookup returns CDR1 MRHNA and CDR2 SNTAGT. Trimming stripped 3 bases from V and 4 bases from J, with 21 bases between. This CDR3 is 17 amino acids long. CDR3 nucleotide sequence: TGTGCCAGCAGTGATCGGTACTTAGGGAGTAACACCTATGGCTACACCTTC. This gives the protein CASSDRYLGSNTYGYTF.

This rearrangement joins TRBV3-1 (or the pseudogene TRBV3-2) to TRBJ1-6; D possibly corresponds to TRBD1 (5 bases). This CDR3 is built from 17 residues. Trimming removed 0 bases from V and 10 bases from J, with 19 bases in between. Per germline, CDR1 LGHDT and CDR2 YNNKEL (reference sequence). CDR3 region: CASSQDRGNGIFSPLHF. The CDR3, as DNA: TGTGCCAGCAGCCAAGATCGGGGGAATGGGATCTTCTCACCCCTCCACTTT.

This clone appeared once. J is TRBJ2-5 and V is TRBV15, with 16 nucleotides matching TRBD2. The CDR3 has 19 residues. The J segment lost 0 bases and the V segment lost 4 bases, leaving 8 bases of the junction unmatched. Looked up from germline, CDR1 is LNHNV and CDR2 is YYDKDF (reference sequence). For the CDR3, the DNA is TGTGCCACCAGCATGACACCGGGACTAGCGGGGGGGCACCAAGAGACCCAGTACTTC. This sequence encodes CATSMTPGLAGGHQETQYF.

The chain has TRBV9 and TRBJ2-5, with D maybe TRBD1 (6 bases). Looked up from germline, CDR1 is SGDLS and CDR2 is YYNGEE. The CDR3 is 17 residues long. Trimming left V 0 bases short and J 1 base short, with 16 bases between. CDR3: CASSVATGINPQETQYF. In DNA, the CDR3 is TGTGCCAGCAGCGTAGCAACAGGGATTAACCCCCAAGAGACCCAGTACTTC.

The chain combines TRBV4-1 with TRBJ2-5; TRBD2 is a possible D gene (5 bases). Between the trimmed V and J ends, which lost 0 bases and 4 bases, there was a span of 12 bases. CDR3 size: 15 residues. Germline V gene data show CDR1 as MGHRA and CDR2 as YSYEKL. In DNA form, the CDR3 reads TGCGCCAGCAGCCAAGATGATATAGCGATAGAGACCCAGTACTTC. This codes for CASSQDDIAIETQYF.

The chain joins TRBV3-1 (or the pseudogene TRBV3-2) to TRBJ2-5, with 7 bases fitting TRBD2. CDR1 is LGHDT, CDR2 YNNKEL, per germline (reference sequence). The J segment lost 3 bases and the V segment lost 1 base, leaving 2 bases of the junction unmatched. This CDR3 comprises 14 residues. The CDR3 spells CASSQASGEETQYF. The CDR3 DNA reads as TGTGCCAGCAGCCAAGCCAGCGGGGAAGAGACCCAGTACTTC.

This sequence joins TRBV5-1 and TRBJ1-4; D may be TRBD1 (6 bases). Germline CDR1 is SGHRS and CDR2 is YFSETQ. The CDR3 contains 16 residues. V was cut by 4 bases and J by 0 bases, with 13 bases left in between. CDR3: CASSLGQTATNEKLFF. Written as DNA, the CDR3 is TGCGCCAGCAGCCTAGGACAGACCGCAACTAATGAAAAACTGTTTTTT.

The chain has TRBV12-3 or TRBV12-4 and TRBJ2-3; 10 bases align to TRBD1. CDR3 length: 12 amino acids. V was clipped by 8 bases and J by 6 bases; unmatched bases: 2. DNA for the CDR3: TGTGCCAGCGGGACAGGGGACGATACGCAGTATTTT. This gives the protein CASGTGDDTQYF.

The chain combines TRBV9 with TRBJ2-3; 9 bases are shared with TRBD2. Germline V lookup: CDR1 SGDLS, CDR2 YYNGEE. Trimming cost V 3 bases and J 0 bases; bases outside gene matches: 11. The length of the CDR3 is 18 residues. As DNA, the CDR3 is TGTGCCAGCAGCGAGGGACTAGCAGAGGGGTTTAGCACAGATACGCAGTATTTT. Its protein is CASSEGLAEGFSTDTQYF. The entire variable domain, with the rest obtained from reference TRBV9 and TRBJ2-3, is as follows: DSGVTQTPKHLITATGQRVTLRCSPRSGDLSVYWYQQSLDQGLQFLIQYYNGEERAKGNILERFSAQQFPDLHSELNLSSLELGDSALYFCASSEGLAEGFSTDTQYFGPGTRLTVL.

CDR3 loop: CASSLAGSADTQYF. In nucleotides, the CDR3 is TGCGCCAGCAGCTTGGCAGGGTCGGCAGATACGCAGTATTTT. The chain carries TRBV5-1 and TRBJ2-3; the D gene is possibly TRBD1 (5 bases). Germline V gene data show CDR1 as SGHRS and CDR2 as YFSETQ. The length of the CDR3 is 14 residues. V lost 0 bases and J lost 4, with 9 bases in between.

The chain is built from TRBV11-2 and TRBJ2-1, with D maybe TRBD2 (6 bases). The CDR3 sequence is 16 residues long. Trimming cost V 4 bases and J 4 bases, with 17 bases left between them. CDR1 and CDR2 (germline): SGHAT, FQNNGV. This chain's CDR3 is CASSSEAGTIYNEQFF. CDR3 DNA sequence: TGTGCCAGCAGCTCTGAGGCGGGGACGATATACAATGAGCAGTTCTTC.

The chain employs TRBV7-3 and TRBJ2-3; D unresolved. This CDR3 is 14 amino acids long. The V gene's germline CDR1 is SGHTA and CDR2 FQGTGA. V gave up 5 bases and J gave up 0 bases, with 9 bases separating them. CDR3: CASSPSTSTDTQYF. The CDR3 region has the DNA TGTGCCAGCAGCCCGTCTACTAGCACAGATACGCAGTATTTT.

This CDR3 reads CASALAGGTTDTQYF. The CDR3 coding sequence is TGTGCCAGCGCCCTAGCGGGGGGCACCACAGATACGCAGTATTTT. The chain couples TRBV2 to TRBJ2-3, with 11 nucleotides matching TRBD2. The germline V gene has CDR1 SNHLY and CDR2 FYNNEI. The CDR3 contains 15 residues. V lost 8 bases and J lost 2; bases outside the gene matches: 6.

The chain combines TRBV19 with TRBJ1-5, with D possibly matching TRBD1 (6 bases). The CDR3 is 15 residues long. From germline, CDR1 is LNHDA and CDR2 SQIVND (reference sequence). Trimming cost V 4 bases and J 0 bases, with 10 bases left between them. The CDR3, as DNA: TGTGCCAGTAGTAGGACAGTGAATAGCAATCAGCCCCAGCATTTT. It is translated as CASSRTVNSNQPQHF.

The V and J genes are TRBV3-1 (or the pseudogene TRBV3-2) and TRBJ1-4, with D uncertain. CDR3 length: 11 amino acids. Germline CDR1 is LGHDT and CDR2 is YNNKEL (reference sequence). Trimming took 3 bases from V and 12 from J, leaving 8 bases between them. This CDR3 reads CASSQYSELFF. Written as DNA, the CDR3 is TGTGCCAGCAGCCAGTATTCGGAACTGTTTTTT.

The chain uses TRBV28 and TRBJ1-5; maybe TRBD1 (6 bases). The CDR3 has 15 amino acids. The germline V and J ends were trimmed by 7 bases and 2 bases, with 15 bases remaining between them. The germline gives CDR1 MDHEN, CDR2 SYDVKM. The CDR3 sequence: CASNSGVGGNQPQHF. The CDR3 bases are TGTGCCAGCAATTCAGGGGTTGGGGGCAATCAGCCCCAGCATTTT.

DNA for the CDR3: TGTGCCAGCAGCTTAGCACAGGGGGCGAACGCTTTCTTT. This sequence encodes CASSLAQGANAFF. The chain recombines TRBV11-2 with TRBJ1-1; 9 bases agree with TRBD1. The germline V gene has CDR1 SGHAT and CDR2 FQNNGV. There are 13 residues in the CDR3. V was clipped by 1 base and J by 11 bases; unmatched bases: 5.

J is TRBJ1-1 and V is TRBV2; possibly TRBD1 for D (6 bases). Trimming took 6 bases from V and 2 from J, leaving 13 bases between them. Germline V gene lookup returns CDR1 SNHLY and CDR2 FYNNEI. This CDR3 is built from 14 residues. The chain's CDR3 is CASSRRGSNTEAFF. The CDR3 DNA reads TGTGCCAGCAGCCGCAGGGGCTCAAACACTGAAGCTTTCTTT.

This clone came up once. The rearrangement uses TRBV20-1 and TRBJ2-7, with TRBD1 matching over 7 bases. CDR1 is DFQATT, CDR2 SNEGSKA, per germline (reference sequence). The CDR3 is 10 amino acids. Here the CDR3 DNA reads TGCAGTGCTAGAGTCGGGACAGTGGTTGTC. The encoded protein is CSARVGTVVV.

This rearrangement joins TRBV13 to TRBJ2-5; 8 bases are shared with TRBD1. The CDR3 totals 14 residues. CDR1 and CDR2 from the germline V gene are PRHDT and FYEKMQ (reference sequence). With V trimmed by 5 bases and J by 2 bases, 4 bases remained unmatched. In nucleotides, the CDR3 is TGTGCCAGCAGCCTGACAGGGGTTCAAGAGACCCAGTACTTC. Its protein product is CASSLTGVQETQYF.

The chain employs TRBV6-5 and TRBJ1-1; tentatively, D is TRBD1 (6 bases). Germline V CDR1 and CDR2: MNHEY, SVGAGI. CDR3 size: 13 residues. The ends were cut back, 6 bases at V and 0 bases at J, with 8 bases in the middle. In DNA form, the CDR3 reads TGTGCCAGCAGGGACAGTTTGAACACTGAAGCTTTCTTT. Its translation is CASRDSLNTEAFF.

This chain links TRBV7-9 with TRBJ2-7, with D possibly TRBD1 on 5 matching bases. Trimming shortened V by 1 base and J by 2 bases, and 15 bases separated the two germline ends. The CDR3 has 16 residues. Germline V gene sequence: CDR1 SEHNR, CDR2 FQNEAQ (reference sequence). This CDR3 reads CASSLGQGTFTYEQYF. CDR3 nucleotides: TGTGCCAGCAGCTTAGGGCAGGGTACTTTTACCTACGAGCAGTACTTC. Looking up the rest from reference TRBV7-9 and TRBJ2-7 gives the full variable domain: DTGVSQNPRHKITKRGQNVTFRCDPISEHNRLYWYRQTLGQGPEFLTYFQNEAQLEKSRLLSDRFSAERPKGSFSTLEIQRTEQGDSAMYLCASSLGQGTFTYEQYFGPGTRLTVT.

This clone was picked up a small number of times. V gene TRBV12-2 combines with J gene TRBJ1-5. TRBV12-2 is a recognized pseudogene. The length of the CDR3 is 14 residues. CDR3: CASRQEDTGQPQHF. CDR3 nucleotide sequence: TGTGCAAGTCGCCAGGAGGATACCGGACAGCCCCAGCATTTT.

The V and J genes are TRBV10-1 and TRBJ2-5, with D maybe TRBD1 (6 bases). Trimming took 3 bases from V and 3 from J, leaving 8 bases between them. The CDR3 runs to 13 residues. Germline values: CDR1 WNHNN, CDR2 SYGVQD (reference sequence). The CDR3 protein is CASSEHREETQYF. The CDR3 coding sequence is TGCGCCAGCAGTGAACACAGGGAAGAGACCCAGTACTTC.

This chain links TRBV5-4 with TRBJ2-5; 7 nucleotides line up with TRBD2. Germline-derived CDR1 and CDR2 are SGHNT and YYREEE (reference sequence). The CDR3 length is 14 residues. Trimming took 2 bases from V and 3 from J; bases not matched to a gene: 4. CDR3 in amino acids: CASSFAGGKETQYF. CDR3 in DNA: TGTGCCAGCAGCTTCGCCGGGGGGAAAGAGACCCAGTACTTC.